This note documents a single T cell receptor (beta chain) sequence. Data came from immunoSEQ multiplex PCR; TCRdb stores just in-frame clones and leaves some out. Of 120,000 or so clones listed, around 93% were seen once; the top ten hold roughly 8.8%. This record belongs to a study of control samples from healthy donors and cancer patients. The V end was cut by 1 base, the J end by 8 bases, with 9 bases between. The germline CDR1 and CDR2 sequences are MGHRA and YSYEKL. CDR3 length equals 14 residues. The TCR was taken from a man between 18 and 35 years old in good health. The rearrangement links TRBV4-1 to TRBJ1-6, with a tentative D call TRBD1 (5 bases). Material for sequencing was blood. The CDR3 spells CASSQVQGDSPLHF. DNA for the CDR3: TGCGCCAGCAGCCAAGTTCAGGGAGATTCACCCCTCCACTTT.